These 23 T cell receptor beta chains were all obtained from the same sample, sequenced in a study of cytomegalovirus exposure and HLA in healthy donors. The PCR had 60 Vbeta and 13 Jbeta primers. Repertoires were generated with immunoSEQ multiplex PCR, while TCRdb's copy carries only in-frame clones and drops some. The table includes more than 95,000 clones, 60% to 80% detected once. Sequenced: PBMCs. These receptors originate from a man younger than 40 in good health and CMV-seronegative.

Remarks on this clone: Other DNA sequences in the sample encode the same CDR3. V gene TRBV7-9 combines with J gene TRBJ2-5; D ambiguous. Germline-derived CDR1 and CDR2 are SEHNR and FQNEAQ (reference sequence). V shed 2 bases and J shed 4 bases, with 5 bases lying between them. This CDR3 is 12 amino acids long. The CDR3 coding sequence is TGTGCCAGCAGCTTATCGTCAGAGACCCAGTACTTC. Translating gives CASSLSSETQYF.

Concerning this clone itself: Different DNA sequences within this sample yield the same CDR3. The chain uses TRBV5-4 and TRBJ2-3; 10 bases match TRBD2. There are 16 residues in the CDR3. Losses at the gene ends were 0 bases for V and 2 bases for J; bases not matched to a gene: 3. The germline V gene has CDR1 SGHNT and CDR2 YYREEE (reference sequence). DNA for the CDR3: TGTGCCAGCAGCTTGGGGCTAGCGGGAGTCACAGATACGCAGTATTTT. This translates into CASSLGLAGVTDTQYF.

The chain joins TRBV10-3 to TRBJ2-3, with 13 bases lining up with TRBD2. This CDR3 contains 14 residues. Losses at the gene ends were 9 bases for V and 7 bases for J; bases not matched to a gene: 7. Germline values: CDR1 ENHRY, CDR2 SYGVKD. The CDR3 is CAIGTSGMRNTQYF. CDR3 nucleotide sequence: TGTGCCATAGGGACTAGCGGGATGAGGAATACGCAGTATTTT.

This chain connects TRBV19 to TRBJ1-4; possibly TRBD1 for D (5 bases). The V end lost 3 bases, the J end lost 0 bases, and 8 bases lay between the germline ends. This CDR3 is built from 15 residues. Germline V gives CDR1 LNHDA, CDR2 SQIVND (reference sequence). This CDR3 is CASSILGATNEKLFF. The DNA for the CDR3 is TGTGCCAGTAGTATTTTAGGGGCAACTAATGAAAAACTGTTTTTT.

The rearrangement links TRBV5-5 to TRBJ2-2; TRBD1 matches at 9 bases. Unmatched junction bases numbered 10, after V lost 4 bases and J lost 6 bases. The germline V gene encodes CDR1 SGHKS and CDR2 YYEKEE (reference sequence). This CDR3 is built from 16 residues. CDR3 sequence reads: CASSLGQGHGAGELFF. For the CDR3, the DNA is TGTGCCAGCAGCCTGGGACAGGGCCATGGAGCCGGGGAGCTGTTTTTT.

The gene calls are TRBV7-3 and TRBJ1-1, with D perhaps matching TRBD1 (6 bases). The CDR3 is 14 amino acids. V was shortened by 3 bases and J by 2 bases, with 10 bases between the two germline ends. The germline V gene encodes CDR1 SGHTA and CDR2 FQGTGA. For the CDR3, the DNA is TGTGCCAGCAGCTTCAGGGGCGGTAACACTGAAGCTTTCTTT. Translated, it gives CASSFRGGNTEAFF.

The V and J genes are TRBV28 and TRBJ2-7; TRBD2 agrees at 7 bases. The CDR3 totals 14 residues. From germline, CDR1 is MDHEN and CDR2 SYDVKM. J was trimmed by 4 bases and V by 2 bases; bases with no gene match: 5. The CDR3 sequence is CASSLSSGSYEQYF. DNA for the CDR3: TGTGCCAGCAGTTTAAGTAGCGGGTCGTACGAGCAGTACTTC.

This chain uses TRBV30 with TRBJ2-1, with TRBD2 matching over 9 bases. The germline V gene encodes CDR1 GTSNPN and CDR2 SVGIG (reference sequence). V shed 3 bases, J shed 6 bases, and the junction held 6 bases outside the gene matches. There are 14 residues in the CDR3. CDR3 sequence: CAWRVTSGPNEQFF. CDR3 sequence (DNA): TGTGCCTGGAGGGTGACTAGCGGACCCAATGAGCAGTTCTTC.

This clone has more than one count but fewer than ten. The V call is TRBV9, the J call TRBJ2-2, with 7 bases matching TRBD1. The CDR3 runs to 15 residues. V was clipped by 2 bases and J by 0 bases; unmatched bases: 1. The V gene's germline CDR1 is SGDLS and CDR2 YYNGEE. Written as DNA, the CDR3 is TGTGCCAGCAGCGTCGGGACAGCGAACACCGGGGAGCTGTTTTTT. Translated, it gives CASSVGTANTGELFF.

The rearrangement links TRBV7-8 to TRBJ2-6, with TRBD2 matching over 14 bases. CDR1 and CDR2 (germline): SGHVS, FQNEAQ. The CDR3 consists of 18 residues. Trimming at V came to 6 bases and at J to 2 bases, leaving 6 bases not matched to a gene. The chain's CDR3 is CASRDPGLAGAGANVLTF. CDR3 nucleotide sequence: TGTGCCAGCAGAGACCCGGGACTAGCGGGAGCTGGGGCCAACGTCCTGACTTTC.

This clone showed up just a few times. The V and J genes are TRBV11-3 and TRBJ2-2; tentatively, D is TRBD1 (5 bases). Germline V gene data show CDR1 as SGHNT and CDR2 as YENEEA. CDR3 size: 16 residues. V lost 2 bases, J lost 1 base, and 11 bases lay in between. This CDR3 reads CASSLRWQGNTGELFF. The CDR3 nucleotides are TGTGCCAGCAGCTTACGGTGGCAGGGGAACACCGGGGAGCTGTTTTTT.

V is TRBV9 and J is TRBJ2-7; 7 nucleotides agree with TRBD1. This CDR3 spans 14 amino acids. V lost 3 bases, J lost 1 base, and 4 bases stayed unmatched. Germline values: CDR1 SGDLS, CDR2 YYNGEE. CDR3 sequence: CASSDKQGSYEQYF. DNA for the CDR3: TGTGCCAGCAGCGATAAACAGGGGTCCTACGAGCAGTACTTC.

This sequence joins TRBV15 and TRBJ2-7; 11 bases are shared with TRBD2. The trim removed 2 bases at V and 6 bases at J, leaving 6 bases unmatched. The CDR3 loop spans 15 amino acids. CDR1 is LNHNV, CDR2 YYDKDF, per germline (reference sequence). CDR3 loop: CATSRPNGLAGEQYF. Written as DNA, the CDR3 is TGTGCCACCAGCAGACCCAACGGACTAGCGGGCGAGCAGTACTTC.

The chain carries TRBV11-3 and TRBJ1-4, with D unresolved. This CDR3 spans 15 amino acids. Per germline, CDR1 SGHNT and CDR2 YENEEA. V was clipped by 6 bases and J by 2 bases, with 13 bases between them. The CDR3: CASSPNRMTNEKLFF. The CDR3 bases are TGTGCCAGCAGTCCCAACAGAATGACTAATGAAAAACTGTTTTTT.

CDR3 in amino acids: CSAPVDEQFF. In DNA, the CDR3 is TGCAGCGCCCCGGTGGATGAGCAGTTCTTC. J is TRBJ2-1 and V is TRBV29-1; unclear D gene. V shed 7 bases and J shed 8 bases, with 9 bases lying between them. Looked up from germline, CDR1 is SQVTM and CDR2 is ANQGSEA. This CDR3 region has 10 residues.

This sequence joins TRBV5-1 and TRBJ1-1; D possibly corresponds to TRBD1 (6 bases). Germline V CDR1 and CDR2: SGHRS, YFSETQ. V lost 3 bases and J 4 bases, leaving 13 bases between the germline ends. The CDR3 loop spans 14 amino acids. The DNA of the CDR3 is TGCGCCAGCAGCTCACAGGGTGGGTCCACTGAAGCTTTCTTT. Residues: CASSSQGGSTEAFF.

This clone was seen a single time. The chain couples TRBV18 to TRBJ1-4; D not resolved. The germline V and J ends were trimmed by 8 bases and 4 bases, with 17 bases remaining between them. Per the germline V gene, CDR1 is KGHSH and CDR2 is LQKENI. The CDR3 has 15 residues. The CDR3 protein is CASAERVIDNEKLFF. DNA for the CDR3: TGTGCCAGCGCCGAGCGGGTAATTGATAATGAAAAACTGTTTTTT.

The chain has TRBV5-1 and TRBJ2-5; TRBD1 matches 9 bases. The CDR3 length is 15 residues. Losses at the gene ends were 1 base for V and 2 bases for J; bases not matched to a gene: 3. Germline V lookup: CDR1 SGHRS, CDR2 YFSETQ. The CDR3 DNA sequence: TGCGCCAGCAGCTTGTTGGGACAGGGACAAGAGACCCAGTACTTC. Encoded protein: CASSLLGQGQETQYF.

The chain is built from TRBV28 and TRBJ2-1, with 7 positions matching TRBD2. V dropped 5 bases and J dropped 4; count of bases not matched to a gene: 8. This CDR3 is built from 15 residues. The germline V gene encodes CDR1 MDHEN and CDR2 SYDVKM. CDR3 region: CASSPVGGSYNEQFF. The CDR3 nucleotides are TGTGCCAGCAGTCCCGTCGGGGGGTCATACAATGAGCAGTTCTTC.

This chain joins TRBV7-9 and TRBJ2-7; possible D gene TRBD2, 5 bases. The CDR3 length is 14 residues. Germline-derived CDR1 and CDR2 are SEHNR and FQNEAQ (reference sequence). Trimming removed 5 bases at V and 0 bases at J, with 11 bases between. CDR3 DNA sequence: TGTGCCAGCAGCCTCTCTAGCCTCTCCTACGAGCAGTACTTC. Protein: CASSLSSLSYEQYF.

This clone was counted a single time. This chain links TRBV5-1 with TRBJ2-1; no clear D. V lost 1 base and J lost 8, with 10 bases in between. This CDR3 has 13 residues. Per germline, CDR1 SGHRS and CDR2 YFSETQ. In DNA form, the CDR3 reads TGCGCCAGCAGCTTGATTAGCAGCGATGAGCAGTTCTTC. It specifies CASSLISSDEQFF.

The chain carries TRBV6-5 and TRBJ1-6, with D maybe TRBD1 (5 bases). The V end was cut by 2 bases, the J end by 10 bases, with 9 bases between. The CDR3 loop spans 13 amino acids. Germline V lookup: CDR1 MNHEY, CDR2 SVGAGI. The chain's CDR3 is CASSYAGQSPLHF. The CDR3 region has the DNA TGTGCCAGCAGTTACGCCGGACAATCACCCCTCCACTTT.

V usage is TRBV30 and J usage is TRBJ2-2, with a weak D call TRBD2 (7 bases). Trimming cost V 4 bases and J 4 bases, with 16 bases left between them. CDR1 GTSNPN and CDR2 SVGIG come from the germline V gene (reference sequence). The CDR3 extends over 15 amino acids. Here the CDR3 reads CAWTGGGSLTGELFF. As DNA, the CDR3 is TGTGCCTGGACTGGGGGCGGGAGCCTCACCGGGGAGCTGTTTTTT.